This T cell receptor beta chain was observed in a study of blood T cell repertoires in COVID-19. Study-wide context: Collection of acute and convalescent COVID-19 samples took place in the United States, Italy and Spain. Sources were T cells, B-cell-depleted T cells, or PBMCs; the material itself was cDNA or gDNA.

TCRdb's table, derived via immunoSEQ multiplex PCR, lists solely in-frame clones and lacks some. The sample consists of about 150,000 clones, 84% of them appearing once. For recovered donors of Cohort 3, there were two negative PCRs, clearance, or symptom resolution. V was pared by 1 base and J by 0 bases, with 4 bases of the junction left unmatched. Germline values: CDR1 LGHNT, CDR2 FRNRAP. The CDR3 is 16 residues long. The TCR sequence derives from a woman between 45 and 60 years old who had recovered from COVID-19. The source material was PBMCs or T cells enriched from blood (not recorded which). The chain couples TRBV12-5 to TRBJ2-5, with 8 nucleotides matching TRBD1. CDR3 sequence: CASGLADRVYQETQYF. CDR3 nucleotides: TGTGCTAGTGGTTTGGCGGACAGGGTGTACCAAGAGACCCAGTACTTC.